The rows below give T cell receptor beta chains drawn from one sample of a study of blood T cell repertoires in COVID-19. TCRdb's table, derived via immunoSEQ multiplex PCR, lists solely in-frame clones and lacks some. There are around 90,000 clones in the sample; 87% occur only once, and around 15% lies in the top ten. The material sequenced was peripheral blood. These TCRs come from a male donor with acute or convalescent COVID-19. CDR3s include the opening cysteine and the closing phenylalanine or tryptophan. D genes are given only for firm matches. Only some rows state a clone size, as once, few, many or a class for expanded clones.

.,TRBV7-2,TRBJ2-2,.,CASSLSPAGNTGELFF,TGTGCCAGCAGCTTATCGCCAGCGGGGAACACCGGGGAGCTGTTTTTT
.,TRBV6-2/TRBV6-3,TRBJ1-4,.,CASSPPDGVDEKLFF,TGTGCCAGCAGCCCCCCGGACGGGGTAGATGAAAAACTGTTTTTT
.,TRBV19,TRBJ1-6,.,CASSIFNSQGDSPLHF,TGTGCCAGTAGTATATTCAACTCACAGGGTGATTCACCCCTCCACTTT
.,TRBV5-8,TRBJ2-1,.,CASSLSVARGDEQFF,TGTGCCAGCAGCTTGAGTGTGGCCAGGGGTGATGAGCAGTTCTTC
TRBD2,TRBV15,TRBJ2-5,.,CATSRPGTSLPETQYF,TGTGCCACCAGCAGACCCGGGACTAGCCTCCCAGAGACCCAGTACTTC
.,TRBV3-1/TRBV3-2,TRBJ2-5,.,CASSQIHRETQYF,TGTGCCAGCAGCCAGATTCACCGGGAGACCCAGTACTTC
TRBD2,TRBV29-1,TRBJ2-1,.,CSVELASGVLEEQFF,TGCAGCGTTGAATTGGCTAGCGGGGTCCTGGAGGAGCAGTTCTTC
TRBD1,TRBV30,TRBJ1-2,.,CACPRPGQGGNTF,TGTGCCTGCCCAAGACCGGGACAGGGAGGGAACACCTTC
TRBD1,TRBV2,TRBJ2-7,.,CASSIHQGQGFSYEQYF,TGTGCCAGCAGTATACATCAGGGACAGGGTTTCTCCTACGAGCAGTACTTC
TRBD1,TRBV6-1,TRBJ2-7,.,CASSDPQGERYEQYF,TGTGCCAGCAGTGACCCCCAGGGGGAGCGGTACGAGCAGTACTTC
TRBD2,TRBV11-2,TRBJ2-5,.,CASSTRTSGGETQYF,TGTGCCAGCAGCACTCGGACTAGCGGGGGAGAGACCCAGTACTTC
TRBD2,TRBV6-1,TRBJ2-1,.,CASSEVRGGRNEQFF,TGTGCCAGCAGTGAGGTGCGGGGGGGCCGCAATGAGCAGTTCTTC
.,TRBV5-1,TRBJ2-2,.,CASSPLSGMNTGELFF,TGCGCCAGCAGCCCCTTATCAGGGATGAACACCGGGGAGCTGTTTTTT
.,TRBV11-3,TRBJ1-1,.,CASSLRGDAEAFF,TGTGCCAGCAGTCTTCGGGGGGACGCTGAAGCTTTCTTT
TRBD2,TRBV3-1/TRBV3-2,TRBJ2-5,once,CASSLGLAEETQYF,TGTGCCAGCAGCCTGGGCCTAGCGGAAGAGACCCAGTACTTC
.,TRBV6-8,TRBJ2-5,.,CASSYGAGKETQYF,TGTGCCAGCAGTTACGGGGCAGGAAAAGAGACCCAGTACTTC
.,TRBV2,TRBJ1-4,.,CASSVVTVNEKLFF,TGTGCCAGCAGTGTGGTGACAGTTAATGAAAAACTGTTTTTT
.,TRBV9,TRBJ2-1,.,CASSTTVFNEQFF,TGTGCCAGCAGCACTACGGTATTCAATGAGCAGTTCTTC
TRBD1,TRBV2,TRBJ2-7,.,CACHPTGYYEQYF,TGTGCCTGTCACCCGACAGGGTATTACGAGCAGTACTTC
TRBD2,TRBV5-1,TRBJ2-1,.,CATGRGDTYNEQFF,TGCGCAACCGGGAGGGGGGATACCTACAATGAGCAGTTCTTC
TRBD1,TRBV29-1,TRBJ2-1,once,CSAGTGVFHNEQFF,TGCAGCGCCGGGACAGGGGTTTTTCACAATGAGCAGTTCTTC
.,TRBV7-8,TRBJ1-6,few,CASSQNRVGALNSPLHF,TGTGCCAGCAGCCAAAACAGGGTAGGGGCGTTGAATTCACCCCTCCACTTT
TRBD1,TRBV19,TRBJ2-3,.,CASRLGTGGIDTQYF,TGTGCCAGTAGACTCGGGACAGGGGGCATAGATACGCAGTATTTT
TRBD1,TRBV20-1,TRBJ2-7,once,CSAGTGYEQYF,TGCAGTGCCGGGACAGGCTACGAGCAGTACTTC
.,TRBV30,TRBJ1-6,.,CACRGGESSYNSPLHF,TGTGCCTGCCGCGGGGGCGAGAGCTCCTATAATTCACCCCTCCACTTT
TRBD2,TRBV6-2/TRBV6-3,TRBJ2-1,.,CASSYALAGSNEQFF,TGTGCCAGCAGTTACGCACTAGCGGGGTCCAATGAGCAGTTCTTC
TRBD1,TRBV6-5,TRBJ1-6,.,CASRSGTGGVPLHF,TGTGCCAGCAGGTCGGGGACAGGGGGGGTTCCCCTCCACTTT
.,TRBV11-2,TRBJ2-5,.,CASSSGGQRYF,TGTGCCAGCAGCTCGGGCGGACAGCGATACTTC
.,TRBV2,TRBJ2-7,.,CASSADSGEQYF,TGTGCCAGCAGTGCGGACAGCGGCGAGCAGTACTTC
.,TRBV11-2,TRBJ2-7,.,CASSPPVAEQYF,TGTGCCAGCAGCCCCCCCGTTGCGGAGCAGTACTTC
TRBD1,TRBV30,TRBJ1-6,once,CAWSGAGGHYNSPLHF,TGTGCCTGGAGTGGGGCAGGGGGCCACTATAATTCACCCCTCCACTTT
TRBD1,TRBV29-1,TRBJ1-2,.,CSVVGTGGVNYGYTF,TGCAGCGTTGTCGGGACAGGGGGGGTTAACTATGGCTACACCTTC
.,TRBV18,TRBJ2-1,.,CASSPPLQGSDEQFF,TGTGCCAGCTCACCACCCCTACAGGGTTCCGATGAGCAGTTCTTC
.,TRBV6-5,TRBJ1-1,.,CASRTEENTEAFF,TGTGCCAGCAGGACTGAGGAGAACACTGAAGCTTTCTTT
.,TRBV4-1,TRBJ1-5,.,CASSQALYQPQHF,TGCGCCAGCAGCCAAGCCCTCTATCAGCCCCAGCATTTT
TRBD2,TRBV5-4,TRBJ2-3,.,CASSSRLAGGPDTQYF,TGTGCCAGCAGCTCACGACTAGCGGGGGGGCCTGATACGCAGTATTTT
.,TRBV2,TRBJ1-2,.,CASSVQGISNYGYTF,TGTGCCAGCAGTGTACAGGGAATCTCTAACTATGGCTACACCTTC
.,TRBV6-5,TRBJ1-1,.,CASSFRVVNTEAFF,TGTGCCAGCAGTTTCCGGGTGGTGAACACTGAAGCTTTCTTT
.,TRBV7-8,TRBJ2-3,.,CASSLNGNADTQYF,TGTGCCAGCAGCTTAAACGGTAACGCAGATACGCAGTATTTT
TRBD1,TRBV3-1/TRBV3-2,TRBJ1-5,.,CASSQVRGHQPQHF,TGTGCCAGCAGCCAAGTCAGGGGGCACCAGCCCCAGCATTTT